The clone carrying this T cell receptor (beta chain) has a handful of counts. No antigen is known for it. These data are taken from a study of cytomegalovirus exposure and HLA in healthy donors. General observations from the study: In a later analysis, parvovirus B19, influenza, CMV and Epstein-Barr virus appeared linked to several top co-occurrence clusters.

A multiplex PCR was run with 60 Vbeta primers and 13 Jbeta primers. The assay was immunoSEQ multiplex PCR, and TCRdb's table has in-frame clones only and misses some. The table includes around 110,000 clones, roughly 79% detected once. The receptor's source is a woman in her twenties or thirties in good health and CMV-seronegative. The sample consisted of PBMCs.

The CDR3 nucleotides are TGTGCCTGGTTGCGGGGGGCGCAAAATGAAAAACTGTTTTTT. Its translation: CAWLRGAQNEKLFF. This rearrangement joins TRBV30 to TRBJ1-4; D is perhaps TRBD1 (6 bases). V lost 5 bases, J lost 5 bases, and 15 bases lay in between. The CDR3 is made up of 14 amino acids. Germline assignment: CDR1 GTSNPN and CDR2 SVGIG (reference sequence).